This T cell receptor beta chain was recorded in a study of blood T cell repertoires in COVID-19. Only in-frame clones appear in the TCRdb table, and some are missing; sequencing was by immunoSEQ multiplex PCR. The repertoire has under 350,000 clones, around 90% of them found once; the top ten carry less than 2%. The CDR3 totals 13 residues. Germline lookup yields CDR1 LGHDT and CDR2 YNNKEL (reference sequence). Trimming took 7 bases from V and 10 from J, leaving 19 bases between them. The chain uses TRBV3-1 (or the pseudogene TRBV3-2) and TRBJ1-2; D call uncertain. This clonotype was obtained from a woman between 40 and 55 years old who had recovered from COVID-19. Sequenced material: PBMCs or T cells enriched from blood (not recorded which). The CDR3 DNA follows: TGTGCCAGCACCTTCACCGGCGGGGTTGACTACACCTTC. Protein product: CASTFTGGVDYTF.